Listed here are 10 T cell receptor beta chains from one sample, sequenced in a study of patients and donors after allogeneic stem cell transplantation. TCRdb processed the RT-PCR reads anew with MiXCR; each CDR3 protein has one entry. Of approximately 430,000 distinct CDR3 sequences detected, 16% appear once; the ten largest clones hold around 7.2%. What was sequenced was blood, either unsorted or a sorted T cell fraction (not recorded which). These receptors came from a human donor who was either an allogeneic HSCT recipient or a stem cell or donor lymphocyte infusion donor (not recorded which). It is not recorded whose cells these are; they may come from a transplant donor.

This clonotype turned up a few times. The CDR3 is CASGYPLAGGEQYF. The CDR3 nucleotides are TGTGCCAGCGGCTACCCGCTAGCGGGAGGCGAGCAGTACTTC. The rearrangement uses TRBV6-1 and TRBJ2-7; 11 positions match TRBD2. CDR1 is MNHNS and CDR2 is SASEGT in the germline V gene. The CDR3 extends over 14 amino acids. Trimming cost V 8 bases and J 6 bases; bases outside gene matches: 9.

This clonotype has at least ten counts. The J gene is TRBJ2-3, the V gene TRBV6-5; maybe TRBD2 (5 bases). Trimming stripped 0 bases from V and 0 bases from J, with 16 bases between. Germline CDR1 MNHEY, CDR2 SVGAGI. This CDR3 has 18 amino acids. CDR3 nucleotides: TGTGCCAGCAGTTACTCTTATGAGGACTTATCTAGCACAGATACGCAGTATTTT. Its protein is CASSYSYEDLSSTDTQYF.

This clonotype was observed a few times. This chain joins TRBV9 and TRBJ2-7; 9 bases match TRBD2. Trimming cost V 0 bases and J 4 bases; bases outside gene matches: 8. Germline V gives CDR1 SGDLS, CDR2 YYNGEE. This CDR3 contains 16 residues. In nucleotides, the CDR3 is TGTGCCAGCAGCGTAGATGGCGGGGGGGCGGTGTACGAGCAGTACTTC. This gives the protein CASSVDGGGAVYEQYF. Combining the CDR3 with reference TRBV9 and TRBJ2-7 gives the whole variable domain DSGVTQTPKHLITATGQRVTLRCSPRSGDLSVYWYQQSLDQGLQFLIQYYNGEERAKGNILERFSAQQFPDLHSELNLSSLELGDSALYFCASSVDGGGAVYEQYFGPGTRLTVT.

This clonotype was seen a handful of times. The genes are TRBV12-3 or TRBV12-4 and TRBJ2-4; TRBD1 matches 7 bases. This CDR3 comprises 16 residues. The junction had 7 bases not matched to a gene; V was cut back by 5 bases and J by 0 bases. The chain's CDR3 is CASSRRDSIAKNIQYF. The CDR3 coding sequence is TGTGCCAGCAGTCGCCGGGACAGCATAGCCAAAAACATTCAGTACTTC.

This clonotype was observed a few times. This sequence joins TRBV7-2 and TRBJ2-7; 11 nucleotides line up with TRBD2. Per germline, CDR1 SGHTA and CDR2 FQGNSA. The V and J ends lost 1 base and 2 bases, in that order; junction bases with no gene match: 7. The CDR3 consists of 17 residues. DNA for the CDR3: TGTGCCAGCAGCTTAGAGTTAGGGACTAGCGGAACCTACGAGCAGTACTTC. Protein sequence: CASSLELGTSGTYEQYF.

The chain combines TRBV12-3 or TRBV12-4 with TRBJ2-1, with 9 positions matching TRBD2. Unmatched junction bases numbered 6, after V lost 6 bases and J lost 0 bases. This CDR3 region has 16 residues. The CDR3 here is CASSLRAGGSYNEQFF. The CDR3 DNA reads TGTGCCAGCAGCCTACGAGCGGGAGGCTCCTACAATGAGCAGTTCTTC.

Only a few counts were recorded for this clonotype. V and J are TRBV20-1 and TRBJ2-1; TRBD2 matches 9 bases. CDR3 length equals 14 residues. CDR1 is DFQATT and CDR2 is SNEGSKA in the germline V gene (reference sequence). V was pared by 1 base and J by 10 bases, with 8 bases of the junction left unmatched. The CDR3 is CSARVGREGQEQFF. CDR3 coding DNA: TGCAGTGCTAGAGTAGGGCGGGAGGGCCAAGAGCAGTTCTTC.

The table lists this clonotype with a few counts. This chain connects TRBV13 to TRBJ2-5; 7 bases are a match to TRBD1. Germline V gives CDR1 PRHDT, CDR2 FYEKMQ (reference sequence). The CDR3 extends over 15 amino acids. The V and J ends lost 7 bases and 4 bases, in that order; junction bases with no gene match: 12. The CDR3 loop reads CASTPRTGGPETQYF. Here the CDR3 DNA reads TGTGCCAGCACCCCGAGGACAGGCGGGCCAGAGACCCAGTACTTC.

In this sample, this clonotype turned up many times. The chain uses TRBV12-3 or TRBV12-4 and TRBJ2-1; 9 nucleotides agree with TRBD2. Losses at the gene ends were 6 bases for V and 2 bases for J; bases not matched to a gene: 5. The CDR3 contains 15 residues. CDR3 protein: CASSSLAGPYNEQFF. In nucleotides, the CDR3 is TGTGCCAGCAGCTCCCTAGCGGGACCCTACAATGAGCAGTTCTTC.

The sample holds a few counts of this clonotype. This chain joins TRBV2 and TRBJ1-1; D gene uncertain. This CDR3 region has 13 residues. Germline CDR1 and CDR2: SNHLY and FYNNEI. The ends were cut back, 6 bases at V and 6 bases at J, with 14 bases in the middle. CDR3 in DNA: TGTGCCAGCAGACCAAACACCTTTCCTGAAGCTTTCTTT. This codes for CASRPNTFPEAFF.